Listed below are T cell receptor beta chains from one sample, sequenced in a study of blood T cell repertoires in COVID-19. Generated by immunoSEQ multiplex PCR, the TCRdb table keeps only in-frame clones and is missing some. The sample consists of 250,000 to 400,000 clones, 88% of them appearing once. The specimen was peripheral blood. The receptors derive from a woman aged 30 to 39 with COVID-19, enrolled during active disease. Both conserved end residues are part of each CDR3. The D gene is left open where the match is weak. The size entry is marked missing in some rows and otherwise reads once, few, many or a size class.

D gene: NA; J gene: TRBJ2-7; V gene: TRBV5-1; clone size: NA; CDR3 DNA: TGCGCCAGCAGCTTGAGGACAGCTTACGAGCAGTACTTC; CDR3 protein: CASSLRTAYEQYF
D gene: TRBD2; J gene: TRBJ2-1; V gene: TRBV5-4; clone size: NA; CDR3 DNA: TGTGCCAGCAGCTTCCCTAGCGGGGGTAGCTCCTACAATGAGCAGTTCTTC; CDR3 protein: CASSFPSGGSSYNEQFF
D gene: TRBD2; J gene: TRBJ2-2; V gene: TRBV5-1; clone size: NA; CDR3 DNA: TGCGCCAGCAGCTCCGGGGGGACTAACACCGGGGAGCTGTTTTTT; CDR3 protein: CASSSGGTNTGELFF
D gene: TRBD1; J gene: TRBJ1-1; V gene: TRBV7-9; clone size: NA; CDR3 DNA: TGTGCCAGCAGCCTACAGGGGGCGAGCACTGAAGCTTTCTTT; CDR3 protein: CASSLQGASTEAFF
D gene: TRBD2; J gene: TRBJ2-3; V gene: TRBV2; clone size: many; CDR3 DNA: TGTGCCAGCATGCGGGGGAACCCTAGCACAGATACGCAGTATTTT; CDR3 protein: CASMRGNPSTDTQYF
D gene: TRBD2; J gene: TRBJ2-3; V gene: TRBV5-1; clone size: once; CDR3 DNA: TGCGCCAGCAGCTTGAGGCTAGCGGGGACATTGACAGATACGCAGTATTTT; CDR3 protein: CASSLRLAGTLTDTQYF
D gene: NA; J gene: TRBJ1-5; V gene: TRBV19; clone size: NA; CDR3 DNA: TGTGCCAGTGCTCGGTCTTACAATCAGCCCCAGCATTTT; CDR3 protein: CASARSYNQPQHF
D gene: NA; J gene: TRBJ2-3; V gene: TRBV11-2; clone size: NA; CDR3 DNA: TGTGCCAGCAGCTTATACGGCGGGGCCGCCGATACGCAGTATTTT; CDR3 protein: CASSLYGGAADTQYF
D gene: TRBD2; J gene: TRBJ2-7; V gene: TRBV7-2; clone size: NA; CDR3 DNA: TGTGCCAGCAGTCATAGCGGGGAATCCTACGAGCAGTACTTC; CDR3 protein: CASSHSGESYEQYF
D gene: NA; J gene: TRBJ2-5; V gene: TRBV5-8; clone size: NA; CDR3 DNA: TGTGCCAGCAGCTTGACGGACAGCGAAGAGACCCAGTACTTC; CDR3 protein: CASSLTDSEETQYF